This TCR beta chain was sequenced during a study of T cell repertoires in cytomegalovirus infection. This clonotype occurred a few times. Its specificity is not known. Trimming left V 0 bases short and J 4 bases short, with 12 bases between. The CDR3 length is 15 residues. Germline CDR1 SEHNR, CDR2 FQNEAQ (reference sequence). TCRdb re-called the reads with MiXCR, one entry per CDR3 protein. The data show approximately 730,000 distinct CDR3 sequences, just under 30% seen once. The TCR comes from a human donor in good health (CMV status not recorded). Some clones in this sample may be carry-over from other donors' samples. The V and J genes are TRBV7-9 and TRBJ1-1; D unclear. Sequencing was performed on cultured CD8+ T cells from PBMCs, taken from culture after CMV antigen stimulation. The CDR3 sequence: CASSLAEQAPTEAFF. DNA for the CDR3: TGTGCCAGCAGCTTAGCGGAGCAGGCTCCCACTGAAGCTTTCTTT.